This T cell receptor beta chain comes out of a study of prognosis after radiotherapy for stage I lung cancer. Study-wide context: Deemed medically inoperable were all patients with non-small cell lung cancer.

Template was genomic DNA; TCR beta CDR3 amplified in two multiplex PCR rounds. Used in first-round PCR were primers specific to each TRBV and TRBJ gene. MiXCR was run by TCRdb on the multiplex PCR reads, yielding one entry per CDR3 protein. This table has about 18,000 distinct CDR3 sequences, roughly 46% appearing once. Study conclusions and caveats: In patients with versus without metastases, TRBV and TRBJ gene usage reportedly differed.

Points on this clonotype: Its target is unknown.

Other malignancies, prior chemotherapy and prior radiotherapy were absent in all patients, each of whom was node-negative on CT and PET/CT. Per germline, CDR1 MNHNS and CDR2 SASEGT. V lost 10 bases and J lost 8, with 20 bases in between. This CDR3 contains 13 residues. This sequence was found in a donor aged 50 or older with non-small cell lung cancer. This chain uses TRBV6-1 with TRBJ1-2, with no clear D. The input for sequencing was PBMCs, taken before or after stereotactic body radiation therapy (not recorded which). The CDR3 is CAIIEGVGRGYTF. DNA for the CDR3: TGTGCCATCATTGAAGGCGTCGGCAGGGGCTACACCTTC.